The rows below give T cell receptor beta chains drawn from one sample of a study of radiation and T cells in renal cell carcinoma. Assay: immunoSEQ multiplex PCR; the TCRdb copy retains only in-frame clones and omits some. The sample shows around 100,000 clones, around 80% of them seen only once. Sequencing was performed on blood, taken from a patient whose treatment included radiotherapy and nephrectomy. The receptors shown here come from a man between 60 and 75 years old with renal cell carcinoma. The CDR3 runs from the conserved cysteine through the conserved F or W. Each record gives: clone size, V gene, J gene, D gene, CDR3 DNA, CDR3 protein. D genes are given only for firm matches. A clone size is listed for some rows: how often the clone was seen (once, few, many), or a class if it is expanded.

clone size: .; V gene: TRBV28; J gene: TRBJ1-5; D gene: TRBD1; CDR3 DNA: TGTGCCAGCAAGGGGGCAGGGGTTGATCAGCCCCAGCATTTT; CDR3 protein: CASKGAGVDQPQHF
clone size: .; V gene: TRBV7-2; J gene: TRBJ1-5; D gene: .; CDR3 DNA: TGTGCCAGCAGCTCCTTATCAGGGGGCAATCAGCCCCAGCATTTT; CDR3 protein: CASSSLSGGNQPQHF
clone size: .; V gene: TRBV19; J gene: TRBJ1-2; D gene: .; CDR3 DNA: TGTGCCAGTAGTCCACAGGGTTTATCTAACTATGGCTACACCTTC; CDR3 protein: CASSPQGLSNYGYTF
clone size: few; V gene: TRBV5-4; J gene: TRBJ2-7; D gene: .; CDR3 DNA: TGTGCCACGGCAGATTCTCCCGGGGTCTACGAGCAGTACTTC; CDR3 protein: CATADSPGVYEQYF
clone size: .; V gene: TRBV27; J gene: TRBJ2-1; D gene: TRBD2; CDR3 DNA: TGTGCCAGCAGGGGCGGGAGGTCGGTCAATGAGCAGTTCTTC; CDR3 protein: CASRGGRSVNEQFF
clone size: once; V gene: TRBV15; J gene: TRBJ2-5; D gene: .; CDR3 DNA: TGTGCCACCGCAAGGGAAGAGACCCAGTACTTC; CDR3 protein: CATAREETQYF
clone size: .; V gene: TRBV4-1; J gene: TRBJ2-1; D gene: .; CDR3 DNA: TGCGCCAGCAGCCTATGGGGGAGTCCGGAAGGGAATGAGCAGTTCTTC; CDR3 protein: CASSLWGSPEGNEQFF
clone size: .; V gene: TRBV30; J gene: TRBJ2-7; D gene: .; CDR3 DNA: TGTGCCTGGTGCTATGGGGGCGCCTACGAGCAGTACTTC; CDR3 protein: CAWCYGGAYEQYF
clone size: .; V gene: TRBV5-1; J gene: TRBJ1-5; D gene: .; CDR3 DNA: TGCGCCAGCAGCTTGGAAGGGCGGAATCAGCCCCAGCATTTT; CDR3 protein: CASSLEGRNQPQHF
clone size: .; V gene: TRBV11-2; J gene: TRBJ2-7; D gene: TRBD1; CDR3 DNA: TGTGCCAGCAGCGCAGAATTCCGGGACAGGGGTGAGCAGTACTTC; CDR3 protein: CASSAEFRDRGEQYF
clone size: .; V gene: TRBV5-1; J gene: TRBJ2-2; D gene: TRBD1; CDR3 DNA: TGCGCCAGCAGCTGGACAGGGGGTGGTTTCGCCGGGGAGCTGTTTTTT; CDR3 protein: CASSWTGGGFAGELFF
clone size: once; V gene: TRBV6-4; J gene: TRBJ1-1; D gene: .; CDR3 DNA: TGTGCCAGCAGTGAAGAGGCGGGGGGCACTGAAGCTTTCTTT; CDR3 protein: CASSEEAGGTEAFF
clone size: .; V gene: TRBV19; J gene: TRBJ2-4; D gene: .; CDR3 DNA: TGTGCCAGTAGTTCGGACAGAAAAAACATTCAGTACTTC; CDR3 protein: CASSSDRKNIQYF
clone size: .; V gene: TRBV11-2; J gene: TRBJ2-7; D gene: TRBD2; CDR3 DNA: TGTGCCAGCAGCTTACTGGCTAGCGGGAGTCTCTCGAGGGAGCAGTACTTC; CDR3 protein: CASSLLASGSLSREQYF
clone size: .; V gene: TRBV4-1; J gene: TRBJ2-7; D gene: .; CDR3 DNA: TGCGCCAGCAGCCTCGAAAAGGTTGGCTCCTACGAGCAGTACTTC; CDR3 protein: CASSLEKVGSYEQYF
clone size: .; V gene: TRBV19; J gene: TRBJ1-2; D gene: .; CDR3 DNA: TGTGCCAGTAGCCATACGACAGGTTACTATGGCTACACCTTC; CDR3 protein: CASSHTTGYYGYTF
clone size: .; V gene: TRBV13; J gene: TRBJ1-2; D gene: TRBD1; CDR3 DNA: TGTGCCAGCAGCGCCCGGACCACAGGGGGCTATGGCTACACCTTC; CDR3 protein: CASSARTTGGYGYTF